These 16 T cell receptor beta chains share one sample of origin, sequenced in a study of OX40 agonist ivuxolimab in advanced cancers. Using immunoSEQ multiplex PCR, the repertoire was profiled, and TCRdb retains in-frame clones only, with some absent. The profile shows around 54,000 clones, 85% to 95% of them singletons. The starting material was CD4+ or CD8+ T cells sorted from blood, obtained in a trial of the OX40 agonist ivuxolimab. These receptors originate from an adult with an advanced solid tumor such as melanoma, head and neck, liver or kidney cancer.

The chain recombines TRBV29-1 with TRBJ2-3, with 12 bases fitting TRBD1. Germline lookup yields CDR1 SQVTM and CDR2 ANQGSEA. The CDR3 extends over 15 amino acids. The V gene end was trimmed by 6 bases and the J gene end by 2 bases; junction bases not matched to a gene: 6. The chain's CDR3 is CSVTGTGGNTDTQYF. In DNA form, the CDR3 reads TGCAGCGTCACCGGGACAGGGGGCAACACAGATACGCAGTATTTT.

The rearrangement uses TRBV28 and TRBJ2-7, with 7 bases fitting TRBD1. With V trimmed by 6 bases and J by 0 bases, 2 bases remained unmatched. The CDR3 contains 13 residues. The V gene's germline CDR1 is MDHEN and CDR2 SYDVKM. In nucleotides, the CDR3 is TGTGCCAGCAGGACAGGGTTCTCCTACGAGCAGTACTTC. The encoded protein is CASRTGFSYEQYF.

This sequence joins TRBV9 and TRBJ1-2; 8 bases are shared with TRBD1. V trimming: 4 bases; J trimming: 4 bases; junction bases outside the gene matches: 9. Germline V lookup: CDR1 SGDLS, CDR2 YYNGEE. The CDR3 loop spans 15 amino acids. This chain's CDR3 is CASSPDRGKGYGYTF. CDR3 nucleotide sequence: TGTGCCAGCAGCCCAGACAGGGGAAAAGGCTATGGCTACACCTTC.

This clone was observed a handful of times. This rearrangement joins TRBV7-9 to TRBJ2-7; perhaps TRBD2 as D (6 bases). The V end lost 1 base, the J end lost 9 bases, and 19 bases lay between the germline ends. Germline CDR1 SEHNR, CDR2 FQNEAQ (reference sequence). The CDR3 totals 15 residues. CDR3 sequence reads: CASSLEGGIAGGQYF. The CDR3 nucleotides are TGTGCCAGCAGCTTAGAGGGCGGGATCGCCGGGGGGCAGTACTTC.

The chain links TRBV11-1 to TRBJ2-5; D is perhaps TRBD2 (6 bases). This CDR3 contains 15 residues. In germline, CDR1 is SGHAT, CDR2 FQDESV (reference sequence). V was clipped by 5 bases and J by 5 bases, with 18 bases between them. Here the CDR3 reads CASSTGVGSSETQYF. The CDR3 nucleotides are TGTGCCAGCAGCACGGGAGTAGGTAGTTCGGAGACCCAGTACTTC.

This chain uses TRBV5-1 with TRBJ2-1, with 8 bases aligning to TRBD2. Germline trimming cut 1 base from V and 3 bases from J; bases unmatched to any gene: 9. The CDR3 extends over 17 amino acids. Germline lookup yields CDR1 SGHRS and CDR2 YFSETQ. The CDR3 sequence is CASSLLAGPTGYNEQFF. The CDR3 DNA reads as TGCGCCAGCAGCTTGCTAGCGGGCCCGACGGGCTACAATGAGCAGTTCTTC.

This rearrangement joins TRBV19 to TRBJ2-7; 13 bases are a match to TRBD2. V trimming: 5 bases; J trimming: 2 bases; junction bases outside the gene matches: 9. Looked up from germline, CDR1 is LNHDA and CDR2 is SQIVND (reference sequence). The CDR3 has 17 amino acids. In nucleotides, the CDR3 is TGTGCCAGTAGTTATGGGACTAGCGGGATAAAGACCTACGAGCAGTACTTC. Translating it yields CASSYGTSGIKTYEQYF.

The chain recombines TRBV28 with TRBJ2-1, with D unresolved. Trimming left V 6 bases short and J 0 bases short, with 15 bases between. The CDR3 length is 16 residues. Germline-derived CDR1 and CDR2 are MDHEN and SYDVKM. This CDR3 reads CASRLLDPSSYNEQFF. In DNA form, the CDR3 reads TGTGCCAGCAGACTCCTGGACCCGAGCTCCTACAATGAGCAGTTCTTC.

The chain uses TRBV9 and TRBJ1-1; 7 positions agree with TRBD1. Germline V lookup: CDR1 SGDLS, CDR2 YYNGEE. This CDR3 has 13 amino acids. V shed 2 bases and J 4 bases; nucleotides not matched to a gene: 2. The CDR3 is CASSVRTGTEAFF. DNA of the CDR3: TGTGCCAGCAGCGTTCGGACAGGCACTGAAGCTTTCTTT.

The chain is built from TRBV7-2 and TRBJ2-2, with D possibly matching TRBD2 (6 bases). This CDR3 region has 15 residues. Germline V lookup: CDR1 SGHTA, CDR2 FQGNSA. With 5 bases removed from V and 1 base from J, the gap between germline ends came to 11 bases. This chain's CDR3 is CASSMGLQNTGELFF. The CDR3 nucleotides are TGTGCCAGCAGCATGGGACTTCAGAACACCGGGGAGCTGTTTTTT.

This chain links TRBV7-9 with TRBJ2-1; D remains ambiguous. The V end was cut by 5 bases, the J end by 5 bases, with 13 bases between. The CDR3 loop spans 14 amino acids. Germline assignment: CDR1 SEHNR and CDR2 FQNEAQ (reference sequence). The CDR3 region is CASSPEPGDNEQFF. CDR3 sequence (DNA): TGTGCCAGCAGCCCGGAGCCTGGAGACAATGAGCAGTTCTTC.

V gene TRBV19 combines with J gene TRBJ2-7; a weak D match, TRBD1 (6 bases). Per the germline V gene, CDR1 is LNHDA and CDR2 is SQIVND (reference sequence). Trimming took off 2 bases at V and 5 bases at J, with 7 bases between the two ends. The CDR3 is 12 residues long. Here the CDR3 reads CASSITGNEQYF. In nucleotides, the CDR3 is TGTGCCAGTAGTATAACAGGGAACGAGCAGTACTTC.

The rearrangement links TRBV9 to TRBJ1-3; D gene unclear. Deletions cut 2 bases from V and 4 bases from J, with 25 bases between. This CDR3 is 19 amino acids long. CDR1 is SGDLS and CDR2 is YYNGEE in the germline V gene. In nucleotides, the CDR3 is TGTGCCAGCAGCGTTCTAAGCAGGCCGACACTGGGGTCAGGAAACACCATATATTTT. Translation gives CASSVLSRPTLGSGNTIYF.

This chain connects TRBV2 to TRBJ2-7, with D possibly called TRBD1 or TRBD2 (6 bases each). The CDR3 has 12 residues. Trimming shortened V by 6 bases and J by 4 bases, and 10 bases separated the two germline ends. The V gene's germline CDR1 is SNHLY and CDR2 FYNNEI. CDR3 protein: CASREGGYEQYF. The CDR3 bases are TGTGCCAGCAGGGAGGGGGGATACGAGCAGTACTTC. The full variable domain, in which reference TRBV2 and TRBJ2-7 provide the parts outside the CDR3, is EPEVTQTPSHQVTQMGQEVILRCVPISNHLYFYWYRQILGQKVEFLVSFYNNEISEKSEIFDDQFSVERPDGSNFTLKIRSTKLEDSAMYFCASREGGYEQYFGPGTRLTVT.

This chain connects TRBV4-1 to TRBJ1-4; 11 bases fit TRBD1. V was pared by 2 bases and J by 0 bases, with 8 bases of the junction left unmatched. The CDR3 loop spans 19 amino acids. CDR1 is MGHRA and CDR2 is YSYEKL in the germline V gene. CDR3 region: CASSQNPGTGGATNEKLFF. The CDR3 bases are TGCGCCAGCAGCCAAAACCCCGGGACAGGGGGGGCAACTAATGAAAAACTGTTTTTT.

The V gene is TRBV27, the J gene TRBJ1-2, with D possibly matching TRBD1 (5 bases). Germline V gene sequence: CDR1 MNHEY, CDR2 SMNVEV (reference sequence). The germline V and J ends were trimmed by 3 bases and 8 bases, with 16 bases remaining between them. The CDR3 contains 14 residues. This chain's CDR3 is CASSFGPGGEGYTF. CDR3 coding DNA: TGTGCCAGCAGTTTTGGCCCGGGGGGAGAGGGCTACACCTTC.